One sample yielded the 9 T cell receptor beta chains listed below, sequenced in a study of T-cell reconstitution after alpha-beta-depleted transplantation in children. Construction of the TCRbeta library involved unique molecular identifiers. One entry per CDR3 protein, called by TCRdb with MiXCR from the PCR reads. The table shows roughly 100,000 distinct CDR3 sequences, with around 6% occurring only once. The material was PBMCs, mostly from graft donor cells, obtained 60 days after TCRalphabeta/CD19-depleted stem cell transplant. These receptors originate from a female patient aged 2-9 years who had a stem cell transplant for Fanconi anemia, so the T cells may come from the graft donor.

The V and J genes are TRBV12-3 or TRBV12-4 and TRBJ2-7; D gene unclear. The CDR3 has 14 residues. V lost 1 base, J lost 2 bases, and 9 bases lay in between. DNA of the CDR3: TGTGCCAGCAGTTTAGGAGGCGATACCTACGAGCAGTACTTC. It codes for CASSLGGDTYEQYF.

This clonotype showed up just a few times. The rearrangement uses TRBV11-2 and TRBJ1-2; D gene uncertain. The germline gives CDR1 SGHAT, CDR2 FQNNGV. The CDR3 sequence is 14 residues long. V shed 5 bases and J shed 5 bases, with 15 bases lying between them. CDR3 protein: CASSHTAGLYGYTF. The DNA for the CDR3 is TGTGCCAGCAGCCACACGGCAGGATTATATGGCTACACCTTC.

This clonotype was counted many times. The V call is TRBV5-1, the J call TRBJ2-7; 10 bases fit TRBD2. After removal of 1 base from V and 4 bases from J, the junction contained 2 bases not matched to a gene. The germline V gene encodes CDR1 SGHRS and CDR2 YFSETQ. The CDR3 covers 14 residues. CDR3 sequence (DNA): TGCGCCAGCAGCTTGACTAGCGGGATTTACGAGCAGTACTTC. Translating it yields CASSLTSGIYEQYF.

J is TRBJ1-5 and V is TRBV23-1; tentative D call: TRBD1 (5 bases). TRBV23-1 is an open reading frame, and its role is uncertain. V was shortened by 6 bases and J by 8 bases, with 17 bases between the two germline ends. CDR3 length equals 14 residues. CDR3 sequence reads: CASSPPEGREPQHF. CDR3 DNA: TGCGCCAGCAGCCCCCCTGAGGGCAGGGAGCCCCAGCATTTT.

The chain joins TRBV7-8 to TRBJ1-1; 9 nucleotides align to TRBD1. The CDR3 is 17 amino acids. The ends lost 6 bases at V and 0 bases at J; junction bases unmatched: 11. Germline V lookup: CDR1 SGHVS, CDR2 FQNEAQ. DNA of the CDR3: TGTGCCAGCAGGACCTGGACAGGGGTCATTATGAACACTGAAGCTTTCTTT. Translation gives CASRTWTGVIMNTEAFF.

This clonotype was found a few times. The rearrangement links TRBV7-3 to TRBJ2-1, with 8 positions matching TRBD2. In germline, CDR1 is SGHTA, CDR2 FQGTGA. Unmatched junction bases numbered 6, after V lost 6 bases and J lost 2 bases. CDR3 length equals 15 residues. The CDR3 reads CASSFTGGPYNEQFF. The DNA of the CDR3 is TGTGCCAGCAGTTTCACGGGGGGGCCCTACAATGAGCAGTTCTTC.

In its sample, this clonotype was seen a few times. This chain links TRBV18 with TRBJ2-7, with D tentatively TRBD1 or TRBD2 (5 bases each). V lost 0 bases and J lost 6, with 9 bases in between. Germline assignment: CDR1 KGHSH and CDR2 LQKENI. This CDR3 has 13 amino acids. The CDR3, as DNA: TGTGCCAGCTCACCACCGGGGGTGGGCGAGCAGTACTTC. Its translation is CASSPPGVGEQYF.

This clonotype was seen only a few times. As DNA, the CDR3 is TGCAGTGCTGCCGGGACTTCTTCCTTTACCGCTTCCTACAATGAGCAGTTCTTC. This codes for CSAAGTSSFTASYNEQFF. V and J are TRBV20-1 and TRBJ2-1; possibly TRBD2 for D (6 bases). V was cut by 5 bases and J by 1 base, with 24 bases left in between. The germline CDR1 and CDR2 sequences are DFQATT and SNEGSKA (reference sequence). The CDR3 consists of 18 residues.

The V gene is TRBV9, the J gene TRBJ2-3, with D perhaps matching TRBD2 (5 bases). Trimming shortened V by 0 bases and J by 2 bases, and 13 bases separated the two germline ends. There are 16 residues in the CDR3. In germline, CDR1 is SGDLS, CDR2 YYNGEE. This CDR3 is CASSVGSALDTDTQYF. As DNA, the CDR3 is TGTGCCAGCAGCGTAGGGTCGGCACTAGACACAGATACGCAGTATTTT.